This T cell receptor beta chain was sequenced in a study of T cell repertoires in cytomegalovirus infection. On the study more broadly: Recently described HLA-C-restricted plus well-studied HLA-B-restricted CMV epitopes were used. Indicated by public TCR beta signatures were CMV infection and matching HLA type. Study-wide results and limits: Clonotypes of TCR beta that were HLA-C-restricted and CMV-specific dominated the ex vivo response. Carriers of CMV and the relevant HLA type were discriminated by public TCR beta frequency.

This clonotype has ten or more counts. The antigen remains undetermined. Per the germline V gene, CDR1 is SGHTA and CDR2 is FQGNSA. CDR3 length: 18 amino acids. Between the trimmed V and J ends, which lost 1 base and 6 bases, there was a span of 22 bases. Via MiXCR, TCRdb re-called the reads, giving one row per CDR3 protein. The table lists some 480,000 distinct CDR3 sequences, 33% of them singletons. This sequence originates from a human donor in good health (CMV status not recorded). Some clones in this sample may be carry-over from other donors' samples. Specimen: cultured PBMCs, collected from culture after CMV antigen stimulation. The chain joins TRBV7-2 to TRBJ2-1, with D possibly TRBD2 on 6 matching bases. The CDR3 loop reads CASSLVRGYREPSNEQFF. The CDR3 DNA is TGTGCCAGCAGCTTAGTCCGGGGCTACCGGGAGCCGAGCAATGAGCAGTTCTTC. Filled out from reference TRBV7-2 and TRBJ2-1, the complete variable domain reads GAGVSQSPSNKVTEKGKDVELRCDPISGHTALYWYRQSLGQGLEFLIYFQGNSAPDKSGLPSDRFSAERTGGSVSTLTIQRTQQEDSAVYLCASSLVRGYREPSNEQFFGPGTRLTVL.